Listed below are T cell receptor beta chains from one sample, sequenced in a study of cytomegalovirus exposure and HLA in healthy donors. Data came from immunoSEQ multiplex PCR; TCRdb stores just in-frame clones and leaves some out. The sample lists roughly 150,000 clones; 70% to 90% were seen once. The sequenced sample was PBMCs. The receptor set was obtained from a man under 40 in good health and CMV-seropositive. Both conserved end residues are part of each CDR3. The D gene is left open where the match is weak. Size is stated for part of the rows, as once, few or many counts, or as a class when the clone is expanded.

CDR3 DNA	CDR3 protein	D gene	V gene	J gene	clone size
TGTGCCAGCAGTTCCGGGAAGGGGACAGGAGTTTCCTACGAGCAGTACTTC	CASSSGKGTGVSYEQYF	TRBD1	TRBV7-2	TRBJ2-7	.
TGTGCCAGCAGCCGATTCCGGGACAGGGGTAGGTACTATGGCTACACCTTC	CASSRFRDRGRYYGYTF	TRBD1	TRBV14	TRBJ1-2	once
TGTGCCAGCAGACAGGGACAGATCTACTCCTACGAGCAGTACTTC	CASRQGQIYSYEQYF	TRBD1	TRBV6-5	TRBJ2-7	.
TGCGCCAGCAGCGTACGGACTAGCGGGGACACCGGGGAGCTGTTTTTT	CASSVRTSGDTGELFF	TRBD2	TRBV5-1	TRBJ2-2	few
TGTGCCAGCAGCTCAGTAGCGGGGGGGCCCAAAGATACGCAGTATTTT	CASSSVAGGPKDTQYF	TRBD2	TRBV5-8	TRBJ2-3	.
TGTGCCAGCAGTCAGATAGGGGGGGGCCTTTACAATGAGCAGTTCTTC	CASSQIGGGLYNEQFF	.	TRBV11-3	TRBJ2-1	.
TGTGCCAGTAGTACCCGACCGACCAGGGAAAAACTGTTTTTT	CASSTRPTREKLFF	.	TRBV19	TRBJ1-4	few
TGTGCCAGCAGTTGGGCGGACAGGGGGGCCTATGGCTACACCTTC	CASSWADRGAYGYTF	TRBD1	TRBV28	TRBJ1-2	.
TGTGCCAGCAGTCGAGCGGGGGGGCCGCGGAATGAGCAGTTCTTC	CASSRAGGPRNEQFF	TRBD2	TRBV7-2	TRBJ2-1	.
TGCAGCGTTAGCCCCCATCTGACAGGGGGCTACACCTTC	CSVSPHLTGGYTF	TRBD1	TRBV29-1	TRBJ1-2	.
TGTGCCAGCAGCTTGACACGACTTGCCTACAATGAGCAGTTCTTC	CASSLTRLAYNEQFF	.	TRBV5-5	TRBJ2-1	.
TGTGCCAGCAGCGTCGGCCGGGACAGGCCTAATGAAAAACTGTTTTTT	CASSVGRDRPNEKLFF	TRBD1	TRBV9	TRBJ1-4	.
TGTGCCAGCTGGTTGAAGGGGTCAGGCTCCTACGAGCAGTACTTC	CASWLKGSGSYEQYF	.	TRBV6-1	TRBJ2-7	many